Listed below are T cell receptor beta chains from one sample, sequenced in a study of blood T cells in healthy people across ages. One entry per CDR3 protein, called by TCRdb with MiXCR from the 5' RACE reads. The sample contains 750,000 to 950,000 distinct CDR3 sequences, under 35% of which appear only once. This sample was shared with a second study, whose subject was T cells of mothers and their children.

The specimen was blood. The receptors originated from a woman between 35 and 50 years old in good health. Both conserved end residues are part of each CDR3. D genes are given only for firm matches. Rows give clone size only sometimes, using once, few, many, or a class for an expanded clone.

d_gene,v_gene,j_gene,abundance,CDR3nt,CDR3aa
NA,TRBV27,TRBJ2-7,NA,TGTGCCAGCAGTTTACAAGGGACCCAATACGAGCAGTACTTC,CASSLQGTQYEQYF
NA,TRBV27,TRBJ1-5,NA,TGTGCCAGCAGTTTTCGCGGGTATAGACAGCCCCAGCATTTT,CASSFRGYRQPQHF
NA,TRBV19,TRBJ2-5,NA,TGTGCCAGTAGTAGCGGACAGAAGCAGTACTTC,CASSSGQKQYF
NA,TRBV18,TRBJ2-1,few,TGTGCCAGCTCAGGGGACCAGTACAATGAGCAGTTCTTC,CASSGDQYNEQFF
TRBD1,TRBV7-9,TRBJ1-1,NA,TGTGCCAGCAGCTTGACAGGGGGGAAATCTGAAGCTTTCTTT,CASSLTGGKSEAFF
NA,TRBV6-5,TRBJ2-2,many,TGTGCCACCGAGGACATAGCGAACACCGGGGAGCTGTTTTTT,CATEDIANTGELFF
NA,TRBV28,TRBJ1-3,NA,TGTGCCAGCAGTTTATGGACGGGATCCGCTGGAAACACCATATATTTT,CASSLWTGSAGNTIYF
NA,TRBV29-1,TRBJ2-4,few,TGCAGCGTTGAGATGACACCCCTAGCCAAAAACATTCGGTACTTC,CSVEMTPLAKNIRYF
NA,TRBV6-5,TRBJ2-5,few,TGTGCCAGCAGTTACAGCCATAGGGGGAAAGAGACCCAGTACTTC,CASSYSHRGKETQYF
NA,TRBV5-4,TRBJ2-7,NA,TGTGCCAGCAGCACGGGCCAACACTACGAGCAGTACTTC,CASSTGQHYEQYF
NA,TRBV7-2,TRBJ2-5,many,TGTGCCAGCACCCCGGGGCCCACCCAAGAGACCCAGTACTTC,CASTPGPTQETQYF
NA,TRBV28,TRBJ2-3,few,TGTGCCAGCAGTTTGGCTAGCCACACAGATACGCAGTATTTT,CASSLASHTDTQYF
NA,TRBV24-1,TRBJ1-1,NA,TGTGCCACCAAAGGGCAGGCCGCGTCTGAAGCTTTCTTT,CATKGQAASEAFF